This TCR beta chain was captured by sequencing in a study of early T cells in non-severe SARS-CoV-2 infection. On the study more broadly: It was bulk RNA from unsorted whole blood that was sequenced, and the chains were unpaired.

The TCR library protocol was used to attach unique molecular identifiers. These identifiers were attached to individual cDNA molecules. Via MiXCR, TCRdb re-called the 5' RACE reads, giving one row per CDR3 protein. The data show over 45,000 distinct CDR3 sequences, 4.5% to 7% seen once. The CDR3 length is 13 residues. The V gene's germline CDR1 is MNHNS and CDR2 SASEGT. V lost 6 bases, J lost 7 bases, and 5 bases stayed unmatched. This receptor was obtained from an adult who was a healthcare worker with PCR-confirmed SARS-CoV-2 infection or an uninfected control (not recorded which). The material sequenced was whole blood. The chain is built from TRBV6-1 and TRBJ2-1, with 8 bases fitting TRBD2. In nucleotides, the CDR3 is TGTGCCAGCAGGGCTAGCGGGCCTAATGAGCAGTTCTTC. This encodes CASRASGPNEQFF.